This TCR beta chain stems from a study of blood T cell repertoires in COVID-19. Across the study: Both acute and convalescent COVID-19 samples were obtained from the United States, Italy and Spain. T cells, B-cell-depleted T cells, or PBMCs provided the cDNA or gDNA that served as material.

Trimming removed 4 bases from V and 2 bases from J; junction bases left unmatched: 1. The CDR3 consists of 14 residues. Germline CDR1 SEHNR, CDR2 FQNEAQ (reference sequence). Original processing notes: By means of reference gene primer amplification, nucleated cell counts were estimated. Repertoires were generated with immunoSEQ multiplex PCR, while TCRdb's copy carries only in-frame clones and drops some. V and J calls and clone size are as listed in that table; D and trimming were resolved from the DNA. The sample has 120,000 to 150,000 clones, about four fifths seen once. V is TRBV7-9 and J is TRBJ1-3; 8 bases line up with TRBD1. This sequence was found in a woman older than 75 in a cohort sampled during active or convalescent COVID-19. Sample: peripheral blood. CDR3 sequence (DNA): TGTGCCAGCAGCTCGACAGGGGCTGGAAACACCATATATTTT. This translates into CASSSTGAGNTIYF.